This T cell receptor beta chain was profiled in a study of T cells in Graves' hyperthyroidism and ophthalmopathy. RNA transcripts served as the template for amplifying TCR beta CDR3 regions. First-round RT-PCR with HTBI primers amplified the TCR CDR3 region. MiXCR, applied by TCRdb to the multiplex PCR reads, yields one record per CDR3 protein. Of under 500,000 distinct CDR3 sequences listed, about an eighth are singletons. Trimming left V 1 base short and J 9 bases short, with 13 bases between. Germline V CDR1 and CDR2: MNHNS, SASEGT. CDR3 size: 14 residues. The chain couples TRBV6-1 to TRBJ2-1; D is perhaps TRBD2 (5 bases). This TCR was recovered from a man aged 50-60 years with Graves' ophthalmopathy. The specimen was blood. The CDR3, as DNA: TGTGCCAGCAGTGAAGGGACTGTCATTGGTGAGCAGTTCTTC. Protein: CASSEGTVIGEQFF.